This is a list of T cell receptor beta chains from one sample in a study of blood T cell repertoires in COVID-19. The method was immunoSEQ multiplex PCR; TCRdb's version includes in-frame clones alone and lacks a portion of them. The table shows roughly 81,000 clones, with around 91% occurring only once. Sequenced: peripheral blood. Source of these receptors: a woman between 45 and 65 years old in a cohort sampled during active COVID-19. CDR3s include the opening cysteine and the closing phenylalanine or tryptophan. Fields, in order: J gene, clone size, D gene, CDR3 length, V gene, CDR3 DNA, CDR3 protein. The D gene is left open where the match is weak. Size values are once, few and many counts, or a class for expanded clones, and some rows have none.

j_call: TRBJ2-7; clone_size: .; d_call: .; cdr3_length: 11; v_call: TRBV12-3/TRBV12-4; cdr3_nt: TGTGCCAGCAGTAGCCTCTACGAGCAGTACTTC; cdr3_aa: CASSSLYEQYF
j_call: TRBJ2-7; clone_size: .; d_call: .; cdr3_length: 11; v_call: TRBV14; cdr3_nt: TGTGCCAGCAGCCAATACGGGGGGCAGTACTTC; cdr3_aa: CASSQYGGQYF
j_call: TRBJ1-3; clone_size: once; d_call: .; cdr3_length: 15; v_call: TRBV7-2; cdr3_nt: TGTGCCAGCAGTCCCGGACTATACTCTGGAAACACCATATATTTT; cdr3_aa: CASSPGLYSGNTIYF
j_call: TRBJ2-7; clone_size: .; d_call: TRBD1; cdr3_length: 15; v_call: TRBV19; cdr3_nt: TGTGCCAGTAGTATTGGGACAGGGGGTAACTACGAGCAGTACTTC; cdr3_aa: CASSIGTGGNYEQYF
j_call: TRBJ1-1; clone_size: .; d_call: TRBD1; cdr3_length: 15; v_call: TRBV30; cdr3_nt: TGTGCCTGGAGTGTAGGGCAGGGGGCTCGGGCTGAAGCTTTCTTT; cdr3_aa: CAWSVGQGARAEAFF
j_call: TRBJ2-7; clone_size: .; d_call: TRBD2; cdr3_length: 14; v_call: TRBV11-3; cdr3_nt: TGTGCCAGCAGCTTAGTTGCGGGAGCCCACGAGCAGTACTTC; cdr3_aa: CASSLVAGAHEQYF
j_call: TRBJ2-7; clone_size: once; d_call: .; cdr3_length: 12; v_call: TRBV12-3/TRBV12-4; cdr3_nt: TGTGCCAGCAGTACAAGCTCCTACGAGCAGTACTTC; cdr3_aa: CASSTSSYEQYF
j_call: TRBJ2-7; clone_size: once; d_call: .; cdr3_length: 12; v_call: TRBV28; cdr3_nt: TGTGCCAGCAGCTCGGGTGGAGACGAGCAGTACTTC; cdr3_aa: CASSSGGDEQYF
j_call: TRBJ1-2; clone_size: .; d_call: .; cdr3_length: 16; v_call: TRBV6-1; cdr3_nt: TGTGCCAGCAGTGGATTTTCCGGGACACCAAACTATGGCTACACCTTC; cdr3_aa: CASSGFSGTPNYGYTF
j_call: TRBJ2-7; clone_size: once; d_call: .; cdr3_length: 14; v_call: TRBV19; cdr3_nt: TGTGCCACCCAAGGGGGGGGAACCTCTTACGAGCAGTACTTC; cdr3_aa: CATQGGGTSYEQYF
j_call: TRBJ2-1; clone_size: .; d_call: TRBD2; cdr3_length: 14; v_call: TRBV5-6; cdr3_nt: TGTGCCAGCAGCTCGGGGGGGCGATACAATGAGCAGTTCTTC; cdr3_aa: CASSSGGRYNEQFF
j_call: TRBJ1-2; clone_size: .; d_call: TRBD1; cdr3_length: 18; v_call: TRBV2; cdr3_nt: TGTGCCAGCAGTGAATCAAGATTGCGGACAGGTGGGAGCTATGGCTACACCTTC; cdr3_aa: CASSESRLRTGGSYGYTF
j_call: TRBJ2-7; clone_size: .; d_call: .; cdr3_length: 11; v_call: TRBV6-4; cdr3_nt: TGTGCCAGCAGTGACGTATACGAGCAGTACTTC; cdr3_aa: CASSDVYEQYF
j_call: TRBJ1-5; clone_size: .; d_call: TRBD1; cdr3_length: 13; v_call: TRBV6-6; cdr3_nt: TGTGCCAGCAGTACAGGGGCGAATCAGCCCCAGCATTTT; cdr3_aa: CASSTGANQPQHF
j_call: TRBJ1-2; clone_size: .; d_call: .; cdr3_length: 12; v_call: TRBV28; cdr3_nt: TGTGCCAGCAGTCCAGCGGGCTATGGCTACACCTTC; cdr3_aa: CASSPAGYGYTF
j_call: TRBJ1-2; clone_size: .; d_call: .; cdr3_length: 14; v_call: TRBV9; cdr3_nt: TGTGCCAGCAGCGTAGGGGATGGGAGCTATGGCTACACCTTC; cdr3_aa: CASSVGDGSYGYTF
j_call: TRBJ1-1; clone_size: .; d_call: .; cdr3_length: 12; v_call: TRBV28; cdr3_nt: TGTGCCAGCAGTTTTGTTGGGAGAGAAGCTTTCTTT; cdr3_aa: CASSFVGREAFF
j_call: TRBJ1-2; clone_size: .; d_call: .; cdr3_length: 17; v_call: TRBV4-2; cdr3_nt: TGTGCCAGCAGCCAAGAAAGGTGGAGGGGCACCGGGGATGGCTACACCTTC; cdr3_aa: CASSQERWRGTGDGYTF
j_call: TRBJ2-7; clone_size: .; d_call: TRBD2; cdr3_length: 17; v_call: TRBV19; cdr3_nt: TGTGCCAGTAGTACCCTCCGGGACTACCGTCTTATAGGCGAGCAGTACTTC; cdr3_aa: CASSTLRDYRLIGEQYF
j_call: TRBJ2-1; clone_size: .; d_call: TRBD2; cdr3_length: 18; v_call: TRBV5-1; cdr3_nt: TGCGCCAGCAGCTTGACCTCCGGACTAGCGGCCTTAAGGGAGGAGCAGTTCTTC; cdr3_aa: CASSLTSGLAALREEQFF
j_call: TRBJ1-2; clone_size: .; d_call: TRBD1; cdr3_length: 18; v_call: TRBV19; cdr3_nt: TGTGCCAGTAGGGCCCTGAGTCCGACAGGGCAAGCTAACTATGGCTACACCTTC; cdr3_aa: CASRALSPTGQANYGYTF
j_call: TRBJ1-5; clone_size: .; d_call: .; cdr3_length: 13; v_call: TRBV28; cdr3_nt: TGTGCCAGCAGTTCCCCCGGGAGTCAGCCCCAGCATTTT; cdr3_aa: CASSSPGSQPQHF